Sequencing of this TCR beta chain was carried out in a study of OX40 agonist ivuxolimab in advanced cancers. Whole-study context: The diagnoses of dose-escalation patients were hepatocellular carcinoma, melanoma, renal cell or head and neck cancer. Study outcomes and limitations: At doses 0.1 to 3.0 mg/kg, CD4+ and CD8+ clones expanded.

This CDR3 spans 12 amino acids. Trimming took off 10 bases at V and 1 base at J, with 9 bases between the two ends. The V gene's germline CDR1 is SGHVS and CDR2 FQNEAQ. Sequencing used immunoSEQ multiplex PCR; TCRdb keeps in-frame clones, though not all of them. This table holds some 100,000 clones, 86% found once. Autoimmune disease history or systemic immunosuppression disqualified patients. Remarks on this clone: Its antigen is not identified.

The sequence derives from an adult with an advanced solid tumor such as melanoma, head and neck, liver or kidney cancer. Sequencing used CD4+ or CD8+ T cells sorted from blood, obtained in a trial of the OX40 agonist ivuxolimab. This chain uses TRBV7-8 with TRBJ2-3; D not certain. CDR3 sequence reads: CATAEGTDTQYF. In nucleotides, the CDR3 is TGTGCCACCGCCGAAGGCACAGATACGCAGTATTTT.